This TCR beta chain came from a study of molecular identifiers for immune sequencing clone quantification. Study-level results: Effector cells had over 97% of their molecules in clones above 20 RNA copies, while naive cells had under 1%. Detecting spiked Jurkat TCR RNA from one cell among some 990,000 naive cells was reportedly possible. Sharing of a barcode by identical TCR molecules could cause highly expanded clone sizes to be underestimated.

MiXCR was run by TCRdb on the PCR reads, yielding one entry per CDR3 protein. The table lists 550,000 to 750,000 distinct CDR3 sequences, just under 20% of them singletons, with roughly 0.9% in the top ten. This CDR3 region has 16 residues. Germline CDR1 reads MNHEY; CDR2 reads SVGAGI. V was cut by 6 bases and J by 6 bases, with 22 bases left in between. This clonotype was detected only a few times. The antigen is not known. Sorting captured naive CD8 T cells as CD8+CD4-CCR7+CD45RA+. The clonotype originates from a human donor in good health. Some libraries in this study had Jurkat cell RNA spiked in. The chain joins TRBV6-5 to TRBJ2-3; D remains ambiguous. Sequenced: naive CD8+ T cells from blood, with Jurkat cell RNA spiked in. Subset reported: FACS-sorted CD8+CD4-CCR7+CD45RA+ naive T cells. CDR3 region: CASSASRVGVGDTQYF. The CDR3 region has the DNA TGTGCCAGCAGCGCCTCCCGGGTTGGGGTTGGCGATACGCAGTATTTT.